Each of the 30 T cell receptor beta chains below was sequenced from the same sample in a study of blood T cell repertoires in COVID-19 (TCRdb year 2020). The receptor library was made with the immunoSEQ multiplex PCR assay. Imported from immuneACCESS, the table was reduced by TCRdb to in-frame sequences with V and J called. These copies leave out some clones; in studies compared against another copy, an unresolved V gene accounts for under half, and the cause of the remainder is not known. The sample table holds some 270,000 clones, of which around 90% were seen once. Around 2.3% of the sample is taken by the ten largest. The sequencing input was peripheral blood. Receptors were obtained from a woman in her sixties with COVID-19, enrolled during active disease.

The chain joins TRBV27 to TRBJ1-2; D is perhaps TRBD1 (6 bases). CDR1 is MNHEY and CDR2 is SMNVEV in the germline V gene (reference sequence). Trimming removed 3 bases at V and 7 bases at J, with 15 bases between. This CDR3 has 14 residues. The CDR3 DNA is TGTGCCAGCAGTTTGGGACAAGATTATTTTGGCTACACCTTC. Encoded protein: CASSLGQDYFGYTF.

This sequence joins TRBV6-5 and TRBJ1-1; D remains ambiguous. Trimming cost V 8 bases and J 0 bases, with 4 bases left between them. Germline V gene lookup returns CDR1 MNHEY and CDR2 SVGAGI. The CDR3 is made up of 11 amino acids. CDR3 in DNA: TGTGCCAGCGCTATGAACACTGAAGCTTTCTTT. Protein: CASAMNTEAFF.

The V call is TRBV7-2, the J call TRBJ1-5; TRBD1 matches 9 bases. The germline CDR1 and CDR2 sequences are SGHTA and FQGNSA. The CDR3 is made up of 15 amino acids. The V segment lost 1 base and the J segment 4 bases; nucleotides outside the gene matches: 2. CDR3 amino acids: CASSLDRGPNQPQHF. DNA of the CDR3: TGTGCCAGCAGCTTAGACAGGGGGCCGAATCAGCCCCAGCATTTT.

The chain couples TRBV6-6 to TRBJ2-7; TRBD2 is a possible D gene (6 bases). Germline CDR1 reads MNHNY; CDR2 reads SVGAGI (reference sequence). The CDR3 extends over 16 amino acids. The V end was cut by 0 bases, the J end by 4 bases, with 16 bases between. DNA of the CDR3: TGTGCCAGCAGTTACTCAAGACGGGGGTCCGATTACGAGCAGTACTTC. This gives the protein CASSYSRRGSDYEQYF.

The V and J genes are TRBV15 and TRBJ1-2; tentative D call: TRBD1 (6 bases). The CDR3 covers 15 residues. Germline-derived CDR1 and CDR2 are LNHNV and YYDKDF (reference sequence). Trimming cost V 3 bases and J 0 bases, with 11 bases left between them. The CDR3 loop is CATSSGTPTNYGYTF. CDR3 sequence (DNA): TGTGCCACCAGCAGCGGGACACCTACTAACTATGGCTACACCTTC.

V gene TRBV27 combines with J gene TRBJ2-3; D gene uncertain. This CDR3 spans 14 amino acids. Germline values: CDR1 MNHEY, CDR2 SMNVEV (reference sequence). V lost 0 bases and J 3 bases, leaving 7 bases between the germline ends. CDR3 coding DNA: TGTGCCAGCAGTTTATCCCCCCCGACAGATACGCAGTATTTT. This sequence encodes CASSLSPPTDTQYF.

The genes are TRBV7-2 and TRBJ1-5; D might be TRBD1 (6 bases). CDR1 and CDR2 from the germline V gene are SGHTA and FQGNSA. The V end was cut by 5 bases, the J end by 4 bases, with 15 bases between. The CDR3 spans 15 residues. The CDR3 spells CASSSRQGPNQPQHF. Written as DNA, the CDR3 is TGTGCCAGCAGCAGCCGCCAGGGGCCAAATCAGCCCCAGCATTTT. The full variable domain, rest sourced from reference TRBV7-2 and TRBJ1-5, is GAGVSQSPSNKVTEKGKDVELRCDPISGHTALYWYRQSLGQGLEFLIYFQGNSAPDKSGLPSDRFSAERTGGSVSTLTIQRTQQEDSAVYLCASSSRQGPNQPQHFGDGTRLSIL.

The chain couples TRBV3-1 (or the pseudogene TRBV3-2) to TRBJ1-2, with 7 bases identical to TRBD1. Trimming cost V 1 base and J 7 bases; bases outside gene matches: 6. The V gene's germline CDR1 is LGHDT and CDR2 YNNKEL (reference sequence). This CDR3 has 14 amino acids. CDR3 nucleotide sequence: TGTGCCAGCAGCCAAGGACAGGGAGGAGGTGGCTACACCTTC. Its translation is CASSQGQGGGGYTF.

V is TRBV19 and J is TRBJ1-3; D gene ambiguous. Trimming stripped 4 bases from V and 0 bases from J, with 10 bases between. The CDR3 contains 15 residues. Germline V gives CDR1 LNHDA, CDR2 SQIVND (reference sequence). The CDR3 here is CASSSYSSSGNTIYF. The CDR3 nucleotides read TGTGCCAGTAGTAGTTACAGCAGCTCTGGAAACACCATATATTTT.

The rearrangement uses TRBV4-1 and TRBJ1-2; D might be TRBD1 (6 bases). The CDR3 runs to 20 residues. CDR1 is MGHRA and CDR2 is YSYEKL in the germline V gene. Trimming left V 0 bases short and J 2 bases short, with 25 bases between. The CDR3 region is CASSQDRGGRDQKGNYGYTF. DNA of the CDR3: TGCGCCAGCAGCCAAGATAGGGGGGGCCGGGACCAAAAGGGAAACTATGGCTACACCTTC.

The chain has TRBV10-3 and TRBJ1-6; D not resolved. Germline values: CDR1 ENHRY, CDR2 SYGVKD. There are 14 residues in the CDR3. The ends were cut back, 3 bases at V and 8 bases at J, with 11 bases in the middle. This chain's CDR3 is CAISEGLEDSPLHF. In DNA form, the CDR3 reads TGTGCCATCAGTGAAGGTCTAGAGGATTCACCCCTCCACTTT.

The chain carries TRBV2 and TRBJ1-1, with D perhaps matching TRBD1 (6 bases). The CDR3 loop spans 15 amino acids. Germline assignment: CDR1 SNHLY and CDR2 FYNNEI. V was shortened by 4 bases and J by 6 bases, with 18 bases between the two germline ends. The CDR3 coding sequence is TGTGCCAGCAGTGCAAACAGGGCCCCCGGGGCTGAAGCTTTCTTT. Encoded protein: CASSANRAPGAEAFF.

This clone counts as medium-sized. As DNA, the CDR3 is TGTGCCAGCAGTTACCCCTCCACGGGACAGGGGGCGGGGGAGCAGTACTTC. Its protein product is CASSYPSTGQGAGEQYF. The V gene is TRBV25-1, the J gene TRBJ2-7, with 12 bases lining up with TRBD1. Germline V CDR1 and CDR2: MGHDK, SYGVNS. The CDR3 runs to 17 residues. V lost 5 bases and J lost 7; bases outside the gene matches: 15.

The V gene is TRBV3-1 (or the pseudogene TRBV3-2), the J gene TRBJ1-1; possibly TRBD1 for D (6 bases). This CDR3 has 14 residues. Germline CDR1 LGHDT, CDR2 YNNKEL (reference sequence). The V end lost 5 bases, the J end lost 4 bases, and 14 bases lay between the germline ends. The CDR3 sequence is CASSSNRVPTEAFF. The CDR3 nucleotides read TGTGCCAGCAGCTCAAACAGGGTCCCCACTGAAGCTTTCTTT.

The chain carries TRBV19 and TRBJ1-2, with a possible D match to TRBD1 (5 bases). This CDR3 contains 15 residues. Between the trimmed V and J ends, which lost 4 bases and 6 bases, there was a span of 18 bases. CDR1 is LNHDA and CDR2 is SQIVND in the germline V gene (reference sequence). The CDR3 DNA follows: TGTGCCAGTAGTACCACCCCTCGTACAGGACATGGCTACACCTTC. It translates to CASSTTPRTGHGYTF.

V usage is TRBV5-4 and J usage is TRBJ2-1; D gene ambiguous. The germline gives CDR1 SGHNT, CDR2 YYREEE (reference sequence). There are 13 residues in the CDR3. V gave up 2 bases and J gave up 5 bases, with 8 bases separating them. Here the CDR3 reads CASSFGLNNEQFF. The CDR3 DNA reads TGTGCCAGCAGCTTTGGCCTTAACAATGAGCAGTTCTTC.

The CDR3 sequence is CASSVGMGYEAFF. CDR3 nucleotides: TGTGCCAGCAGCGTAGGCATGGGCTATGAAGCTTTCTTT. This chain connects TRBV9 to TRBJ1-1; unclear D gene. Germline-derived CDR1 and CDR2 are SGDLS and YYNGEE. This CDR3 has 13 amino acids. Trimming cost V 0 bases and J 7 bases, with 10 bases left between them.

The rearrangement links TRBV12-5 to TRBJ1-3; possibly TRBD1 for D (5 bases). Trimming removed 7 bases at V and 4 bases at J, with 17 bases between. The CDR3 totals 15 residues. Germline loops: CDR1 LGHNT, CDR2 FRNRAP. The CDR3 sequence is CASDDRDSLGNTIYF. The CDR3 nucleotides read TGTGCTAGTGACGACCGGGACTCCCTGGGAAACACCATATATTTT.

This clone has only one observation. The CDR3 DNA follows: TGTGCCAGCAGCCAAGGTCTCCGGGACACTGAAGCTTTCTTT. It encodes CASSQGLRDTEAFF. The chain recombines TRBV7-9 with TRBJ1-1; D unresolved. Trimming pared 5 bases from V and 3 bases from J, leaving 13 bases between. Germline values: CDR1 SEHNR, CDR2 FQNEAQ (reference sequence). This CDR3 is built from 14 residues.

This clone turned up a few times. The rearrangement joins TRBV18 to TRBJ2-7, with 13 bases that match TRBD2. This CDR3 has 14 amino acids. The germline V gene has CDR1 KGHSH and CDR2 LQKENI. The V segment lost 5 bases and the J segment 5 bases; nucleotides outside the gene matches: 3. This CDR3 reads CASSAGLAGDEQYF. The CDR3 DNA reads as TGTGCCAGCTCAGCTGGACTAGCGGGGGACGAGCAGTACTTC.

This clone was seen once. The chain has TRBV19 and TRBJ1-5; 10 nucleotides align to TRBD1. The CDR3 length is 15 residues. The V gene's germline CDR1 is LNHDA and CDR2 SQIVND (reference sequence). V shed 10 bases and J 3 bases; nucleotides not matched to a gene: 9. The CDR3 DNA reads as TGTGCCACTAACAAGGACAGGGGGGTCAATCAGCCCCAGCATTTT. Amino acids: CATNKDRGVNQPQHF.

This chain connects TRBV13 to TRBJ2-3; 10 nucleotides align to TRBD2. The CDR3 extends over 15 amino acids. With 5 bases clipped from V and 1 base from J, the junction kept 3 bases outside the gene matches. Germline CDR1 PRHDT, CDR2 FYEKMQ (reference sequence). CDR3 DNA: TGTGCCAGCAGCCGGAGCGGGGGGGGCACAGATACGCAGTATTTT. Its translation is CASSRSGGGTDTQYF.

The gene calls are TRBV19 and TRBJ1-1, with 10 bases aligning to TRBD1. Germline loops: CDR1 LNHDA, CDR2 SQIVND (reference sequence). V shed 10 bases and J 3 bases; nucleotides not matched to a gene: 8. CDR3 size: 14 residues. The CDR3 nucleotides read TGTGCCACGCGACAGGGGGCTAAGTACACTGAAGCTTTCTTT. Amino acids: CATRQGAKYTEAFF.

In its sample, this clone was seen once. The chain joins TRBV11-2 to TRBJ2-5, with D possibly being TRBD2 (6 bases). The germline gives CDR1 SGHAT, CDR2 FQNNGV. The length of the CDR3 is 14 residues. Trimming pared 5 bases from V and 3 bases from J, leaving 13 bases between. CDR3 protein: CASSPNRGEETQYF. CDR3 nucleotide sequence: TGTGCCAGCAGCCCCAACCGCGGGGAAGAGACCCAGTACTTC.

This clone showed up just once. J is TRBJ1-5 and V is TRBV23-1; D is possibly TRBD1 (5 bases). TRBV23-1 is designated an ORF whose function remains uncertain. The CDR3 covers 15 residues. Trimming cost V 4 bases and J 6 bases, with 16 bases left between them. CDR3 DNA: TGCGCCAGCAGTCGGGGGGTTGGGATAGGTCAGCCCCAGCATTTT. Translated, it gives CASSRGVGIGQPQHF.

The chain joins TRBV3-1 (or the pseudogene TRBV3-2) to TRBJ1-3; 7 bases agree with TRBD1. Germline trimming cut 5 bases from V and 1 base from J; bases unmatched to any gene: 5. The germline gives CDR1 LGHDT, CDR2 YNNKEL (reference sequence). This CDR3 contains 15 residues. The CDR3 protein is CASSGGTASGNTIYF. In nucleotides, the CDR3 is TGTGCCAGCAGCGGTGGGACAGCTTCTGGAAACACCATATATTTT.

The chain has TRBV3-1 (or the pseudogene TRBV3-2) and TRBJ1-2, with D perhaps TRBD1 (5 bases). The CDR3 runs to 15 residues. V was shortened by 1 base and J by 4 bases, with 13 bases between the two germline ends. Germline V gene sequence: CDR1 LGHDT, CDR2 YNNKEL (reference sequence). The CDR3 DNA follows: TGTGCCAGCAGCCAAGTGGCCAGGGCCACCTATGGCTACACCTTC. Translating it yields CASSQVARATYGYTF.

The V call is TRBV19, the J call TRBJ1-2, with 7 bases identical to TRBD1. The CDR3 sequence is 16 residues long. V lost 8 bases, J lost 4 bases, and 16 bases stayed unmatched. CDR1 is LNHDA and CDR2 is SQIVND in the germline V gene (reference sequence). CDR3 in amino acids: CASGKQQGSVFYGYTF. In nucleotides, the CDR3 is TGTGCCAGTGGAAAACAACAGGGGTCAGTGTTCTATGGCTACACCTTC.

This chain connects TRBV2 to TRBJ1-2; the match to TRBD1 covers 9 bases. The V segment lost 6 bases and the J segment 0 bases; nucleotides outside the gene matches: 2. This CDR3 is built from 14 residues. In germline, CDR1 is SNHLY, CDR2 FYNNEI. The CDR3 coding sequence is TGTGCCAGCAGGAGGACAGGGGCTAACTATGGCTACACCTTC. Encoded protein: CASRRTGANYGYTF.

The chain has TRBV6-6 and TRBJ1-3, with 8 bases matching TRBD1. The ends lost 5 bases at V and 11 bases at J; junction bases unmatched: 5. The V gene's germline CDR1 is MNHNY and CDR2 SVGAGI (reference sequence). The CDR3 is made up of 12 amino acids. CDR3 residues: CASSETGEPIYF. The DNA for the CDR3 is TGTGCCAGCAGTGAGACAGGGGAGCCCATATATTTT.